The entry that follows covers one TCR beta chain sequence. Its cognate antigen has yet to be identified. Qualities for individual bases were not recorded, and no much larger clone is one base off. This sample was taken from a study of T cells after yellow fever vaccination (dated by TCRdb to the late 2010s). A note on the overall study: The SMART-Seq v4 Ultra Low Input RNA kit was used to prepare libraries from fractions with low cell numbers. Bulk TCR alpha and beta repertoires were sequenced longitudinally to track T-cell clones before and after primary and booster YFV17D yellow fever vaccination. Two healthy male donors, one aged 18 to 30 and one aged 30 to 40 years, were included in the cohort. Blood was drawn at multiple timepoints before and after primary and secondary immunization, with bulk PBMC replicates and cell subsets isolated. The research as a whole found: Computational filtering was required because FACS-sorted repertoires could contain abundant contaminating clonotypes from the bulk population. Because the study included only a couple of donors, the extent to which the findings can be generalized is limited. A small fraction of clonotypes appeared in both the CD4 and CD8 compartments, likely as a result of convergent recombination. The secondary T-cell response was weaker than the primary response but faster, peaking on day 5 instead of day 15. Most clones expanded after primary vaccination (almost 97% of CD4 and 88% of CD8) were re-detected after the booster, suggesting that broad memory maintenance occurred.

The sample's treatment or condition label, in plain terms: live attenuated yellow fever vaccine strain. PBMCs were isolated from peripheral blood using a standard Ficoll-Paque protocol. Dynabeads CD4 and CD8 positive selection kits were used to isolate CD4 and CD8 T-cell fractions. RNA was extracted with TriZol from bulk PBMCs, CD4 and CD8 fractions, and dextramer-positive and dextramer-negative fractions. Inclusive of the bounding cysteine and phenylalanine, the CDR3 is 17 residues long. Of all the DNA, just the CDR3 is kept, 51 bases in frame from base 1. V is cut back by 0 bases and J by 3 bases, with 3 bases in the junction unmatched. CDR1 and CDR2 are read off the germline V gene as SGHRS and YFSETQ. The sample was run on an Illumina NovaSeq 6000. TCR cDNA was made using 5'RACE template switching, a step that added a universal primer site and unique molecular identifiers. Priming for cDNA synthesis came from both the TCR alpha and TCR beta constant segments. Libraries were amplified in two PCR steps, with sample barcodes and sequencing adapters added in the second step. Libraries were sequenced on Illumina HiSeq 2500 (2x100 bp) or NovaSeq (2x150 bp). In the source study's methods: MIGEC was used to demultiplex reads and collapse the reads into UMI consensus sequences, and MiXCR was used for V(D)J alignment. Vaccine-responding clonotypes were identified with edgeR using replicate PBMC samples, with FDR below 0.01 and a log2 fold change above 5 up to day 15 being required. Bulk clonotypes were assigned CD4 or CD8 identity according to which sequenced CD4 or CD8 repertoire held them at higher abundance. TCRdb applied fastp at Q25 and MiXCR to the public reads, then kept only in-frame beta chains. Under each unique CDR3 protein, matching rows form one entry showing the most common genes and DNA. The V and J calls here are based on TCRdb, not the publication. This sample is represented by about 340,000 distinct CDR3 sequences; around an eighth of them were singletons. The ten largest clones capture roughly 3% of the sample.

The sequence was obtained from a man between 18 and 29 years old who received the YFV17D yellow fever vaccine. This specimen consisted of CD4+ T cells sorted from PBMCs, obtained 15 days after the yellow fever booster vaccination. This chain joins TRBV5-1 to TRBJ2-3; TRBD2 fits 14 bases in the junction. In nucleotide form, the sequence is TGCGCCAGCAGCTTGGGGGGACTAGCGGGGGAAACAGATACGCAGTATTTT. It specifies CASSLGGLAGETDTQYF.